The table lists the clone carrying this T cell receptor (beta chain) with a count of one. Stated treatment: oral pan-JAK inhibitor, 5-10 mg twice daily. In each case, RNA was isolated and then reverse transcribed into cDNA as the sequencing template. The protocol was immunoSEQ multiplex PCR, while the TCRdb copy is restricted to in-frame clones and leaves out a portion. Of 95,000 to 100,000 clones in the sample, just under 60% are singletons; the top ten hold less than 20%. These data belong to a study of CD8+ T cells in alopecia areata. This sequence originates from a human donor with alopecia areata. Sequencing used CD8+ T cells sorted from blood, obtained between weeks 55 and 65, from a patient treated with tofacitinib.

The CDR3 coding sequence is TGTGCCAGCAGTGAAAGGGGGCCGCGGCAAGAGACCCAGTACTTC. It yields the protein CASSERGPRQETQYF. The chain employs TRBV2 and TRBJ2-5; 7 bases map to TRBD1. The trim removed 2 bases at V and 2 bases at J, leaving 5 bases unmatched. In germline, CDR1 is SNHLY, CDR2 FYNNEI. There are 15 residues in the CDR3.